This T cell receptor beta chain came from a study of T cell repertoires in cytomegalovirus infection. Overall study: Both CMV infection and a matching HLA type were indicated by public TCR beta signatures.

This clonotype was picked up many times. Antigen unknown. Study-level results: Cumulative public TCR beta family frequency identified carriers of CMV plus the relevant HLA. There were HLA-C-restricted CMV-specific TCR beta clonotypes dominating the ex vivo response.

This CDR3 comprises 14 residues. Trimming shortened V by 2 bases and J by 1 base, and 8 bases separated the two germline ends. Per the germline V gene, CDR1 is SEHNR and CDR2 is FQNEAQ (reference sequence). Each CDR3 protein is one row after TCRdb ran MiXCR on the reads. The sample yields around 320,000 distinct CDR3 sequences, roughly 9.5% seen once. Sequencing was performed on PBMCs. This TCR derives from a human donor in good health (CMV status not recorded). Some clones in this sample may be carry-over from other donors' samples. V usage is TRBV7-9 and J usage is TRBJ1-1, with D perhaps matching TRBD1 (5 bases). In nucleotides, the CDR3 is TGTGCCAGCAGCTTACAGGGAAGGAACACTGAAGCTTTCTTT. The encoded protein is CASSLQGRNTEAFF.